Listed below are T cell receptor beta chains from one sample, sequenced in a study of shared clonotypes between healthy human individuals. Sequencing was performed with immunoSEQ multiplex PCR; in TCRdb, only in-frame clones are kept and a portion is missing. The table shows 980,000 or so clones, with more than 75% occurring only once. Material for sequencing was memory CD4+ T cells sorted from blood. The source of these receptors is a man aged 18 to 30 in good health. Both conserved end residues are part of each CDR3.

TRBV25-1 CATQRAGGAGGYTF
TRBV5-4 CASSPRGQETQYF
TRBV18 CASSPGLAGVGEQYF
TRBV2 CATSGSSYEQYF
TRBV15 CATSKVTGGYTF
TRBV25-1 CASSEWGNGEKLFF
TRBV18 CASSQGQGATEAFF
TRBV27 CASSLRQSQGTQYF
TRBV10-3 CAISAGLAGGGEETQYF
TRBV29-1 CSVYGQRSYEQYF
TRBV5-1 CASSLFVGQTYEQYF
TRBV28 CASSLNSIGGKSQYF
TRBV28 CASIGAGLSYEQYF
TRBV2 CASSGTGGGQPQHF
TRBV6-1 CGSQETYNSPLHF
TRBV12-5 CASGPGLMTDTQYF
TRBV18 CASSPPVTDYGYTF
TRBV6-5 CASSYRGGPYEQYF
TRBV6-6 CASSRLVTDTQYF
TRBV15 CATSSREWSEQFF
TRBV21-1 CASSKVSGGLDTQYF
TRBV30 CASTGSGYTF
TRBV5-1 CASRPALSSTDTQYF
TRBV4-2 CASSRDKHEKLFF
TRBV5-1 CASSLRDIRNEKLFF
TRBV9 CASSAPGEGTNSPLHF
TRBV11-2 CASSFQGARTEAFF
TRBV5-1 CASSLGQGQGNTEAFF
TRBV7-2 CASSLARRQETQYF
TRBV7-9 CASGLGGGVGQPQHF
TRBV4-1 CASSQGRASGRREQFF
TRBV9 CASSPAAPAYEQYF
TRBV5-6 CASKMGGLQETQYF
TRBV7-8 CASSSDRGYGYTF